The 16 T cell receptor beta chains listed next were all sequenced from one sample in a study of cytomegalovirus exposure and HLA in healthy donors. It was with 60 Vbeta and 13 Jbeta primers that the PCR ran. Assay: immunoSEQ multiplex PCR; the TCRdb copy retains only in-frame clones and omits some. The sample includes over 150,000 clones, roughly 80% of them seen just once. Sequences were obtained from PBMCs. Source of these receptors: a woman aged 18-29 years in good health and CMV-seronegative.

The table lists this clone with a few counts. The chain combines TRBV9 with TRBJ2-2; 9 positions agree with TRBD1. V was clipped by 4 bases and J by 0 bases; unmatched bases: 13. This CDR3 spans 19 amino acids. Germline-derived CDR1 and CDR2 are SGDLS and YYNGEE. CDR3 nucleotide sequence: TGTGCCAGCAGCCATCGGACAGGGGAAAGGGGTGCGAACACCGGGGAGCTGTTTTTT. This encodes CASSHRTGERGANTGELFF.

This clone is a singleton in its sample. V is TRBV27 and J is TRBJ2-5, with D maybe TRBD2 (6 bases). In germline, CDR1 is MNHEY, CDR2 SMNVEV (reference sequence). V lost 5 bases and J lost 9, with 19 bases in between. The CDR3 contains 14 residues. The CDR3 DNA reads TGTGCCAGCAGTCTGGGTGGAGGGGTTGGTCCCCAGTACTTC. It is translated as CASSLGGGVGPQYF.

This chain links TRBV29-1 with TRBJ2-5; TRBD1 might be the D (6 bases). CDR1 is SQVTM, CDR2 ANQGSEA, per germline. This CDR3 spans 16 amino acids. The ends were cut back, 3 bases at V and 2 bases at J, with 19 bases in the middle. CDR3 nucleotide sequence: TGCAGCGTTGAGCGACTCGCGACAGGTCCACAAGAGACCCAGTACTTC. This gives the protein CSVERLATGPQETQYF.

The chain is built from TRBV13 and TRBJ1-1; no clear D. CDR3 size: 14 residues. Between the trimmed V and J ends, which lost 2 bases and 2 bases, there was a span of 9 bases. Germline V CDR1 and CDR2: PRHDT, FYEKMQ (reference sequence). The CDR3: CASSLISGNTEAFF. The DNA for the CDR3 is TGTGCCAGCAGCTTAATTTCAGGAAACACTGAAGCTTTCTTT.

CDR3 in DNA: TGTGCCAGCAGCGTAGGAGTAGAAGTTGGCTACACCTTC. This encodes CASSVGVEVGYTF. The V gene is TRBV9, the J gene TRBJ1-2; D remains ambiguous. Trimming removed 0 bases from V and 7 bases from J, with 10 bases in between. CDR3 length: 13 amino acids. Per germline, CDR1 SGDLS and CDR2 YYNGEE.

This clone was seen a few times. The chain carries TRBV19 and TRBJ2-3, with 8 positions matching TRBD1. Germline V CDR1 and CDR2: LNHDA, SQIVND (reference sequence). V trimming: 5 bases; J trimming: 1 base; junction bases outside the gene matches: 5. The CDR3 runs to 15 residues. CDR3 coding DNA: TGTGCCAGTAGTCTAACAGGGGGTGGCACAGATACGCAGTATTTT. This sequence encodes CASSLTGGGTDTQYF.

The CDR3: CASSQKRQGGFGNTIYF. CDR3 nucleotide sequence: TGTGCCAGCAGCCAAAAAAGACAGGGGGGTTTTGGAAACACCATATATTTT. The rearrangement links TRBV4-2 to TRBJ1-3; 9 bases fit TRBD1. Losses at the gene ends were 2 bases for V and 3 bases for J; bases not matched to a gene: 8. The CDR3 extends over 17 amino acids. From germline, CDR1 is LGHNA and CDR2 YNFKEQ.

V usage is TRBV5-1 and J usage is TRBJ2-7; TRBD2 aligns across 7 bases. Germline V lookup: CDR1 SGHRS, CDR2 YFSETQ. V trimming: 0 bases; J trimming: 4 bases; junction bases outside the gene matches: 10. The CDR3 runs to 16 residues. The CDR3 DNA sequence: TGCGCCAGCAGCTTGGAGGCGGGAGCGCATAGTTACGAGCAGTACTTC. This codes for CASSLEAGAHSYEQYF.

This sequence joins TRBV7-2 and TRBJ1-4; no reliable D call. Germline loops: CDR1 SGHTA, CDR2 FQGNSA. The CDR3 covers 15 residues. Trimming removed 5 bases at V and 2 bases at J, with 12 bases between. The CDR3 sequence: CASSPRGGTNEKLFF. CDR3 sequence (DNA): TGTGCCAGCAGCCCCCGGGGAGGGACTAATGAAAAACTGTTTTTT. The variable domain in full, with the rest retrieved from reference TRBV7-2 and TRBJ1-4, is GAGVSQSPSNKVTEKGKDVELRCDPISGHTALYWYRQSLGQGLEFLIYFQGNSAPDKSGLPSDRFSAERTGGSVSTLTIQRTQQEDSAVYLCASSPRGGTNEKLFFGSGTQLSVL.

The chain carries TRBV5-4 and TRBJ2-3, with 8 bases matching TRBD2. This CDR3 comprises 15 residues. The germline V gene has CDR1 SGHNT and CDR2 YYREEE (reference sequence). The junction had 10 bases not matched to a gene; V was cut back by 4 bases and J by 6 bases. The CDR3 loop is CASSRAGLVEDTQYF. DNA of the CDR3: TGTGCCAGCAGCCGGGCGGGACTAGTTGAGGATACGCAGTATTTT.

The chain employs TRBV4-2 and TRBJ2-5; TRBD2 matches at 12 bases. Germline loops: CDR1 LGHNA, CDR2 YNFKEQ. The CDR3 extends over 19 amino acids. Trimming cost V 1 base and J 2 bases; bases outside gene matches: 11. CDR3: CASSQVSWTSGNPQETQYF. The CDR3 DNA reads as TGTGCCAGCAGCCAAGTTAGCTGGACTAGCGGGAATCCTCAAGAGACCCAGTACTTC.

The chain joins TRBV28 to TRBJ1-5; 9 bases are a match to TRBD1. Trimming removed 8 bases from V and 6 bases from J; junction bases left unmatched: 8. The CDR3 runs 14 residues. In germline, CDR1 is MDHEN, CDR2 SYDVKM. Here the CDR3 reads CASFPGQGRQPQHF. In DNA, the CDR3 is TGTGCCAGCTTTCCGGGACAGGGCCGTCAGCCCCAGCATTTT.

The chain employs TRBV5-4 and TRBJ2-3, with a possible D match to TRBD1 (6 bases). Deletions cut 4 bases from V and 2 bases from J, with 14 bases between. This CDR3 is 15 amino acids long. The V gene's germline CDR1 is SGHNT and CDR2 YYREEE (reference sequence). For the CDR3, the DNA is TGTGCCAGCAGCCTCGGGACACAAGTCACAGATACGCAGTATTTT. Protein: CASSLGTQVTDTQYF. The complete variable domain, with remaining parts taken from reference TRBV5-4 and TRBJ2-3, reads ETGVTQSPTHLIKTRGQQVTLRCSSQSGHNTVSWYQQALGQGPQFIFQYYREEENGRGNFPPRFSGLQFPNYSSELNVNALELDDSALYLCASSLGTQVTDTQYFGPGTRLTVL.

Only a few counts were recorded for this clone. The chain couples TRBV5-1 to TRBJ1-4; a weak D match, TRBD1 (5 bases). Trimming left V 5 bases short and J 2 bases short, with 16 bases between. This CDR3 is built from 16 residues. Germline CDR1 is SGHRS and CDR2 is YFSETQ. The CDR3: CASRPLTTDTNEKLFF. The CDR3, as DNA: TGCGCCAGCAGGCCTTTGACGACAGATACTAATGAAAAACTGTTTTTT. The full variable domain, with the rest looked up from reference TRBV5-1 and TRBJ1-4, is KAGVTQTPRYLIKTRGQQVTLSCSPISGHRSVSWYQQTPGQGLQFLFEYFSETQRNKGNFPGRFSGRQFSNSRSEMNVSTLELGDSALYLCASRPLTTDTNEKLFFGSGTQLSVL.

The count of this clone is one. Within the sample, other DNA sequences also encode this same CDR3. The chain combines TRBV11-2 with TRBJ2-1; D gene unclear. This CDR3 has 14 amino acids. Germline V gives CDR1 SGHAT, CDR2 FQNNGV. Trimming left V 1 base short and J 6 bases short, with 10 bases between. This chain's CDR3 is CASSLAGPLNEQFF. In DNA, the CDR3 is TGTGCCAGCAGCTTAGCTGGGCCCCTCAATGAGCAGTTCTTC. Using reference TRBV11-2 and TRBJ2-1 for the parts outside the CDR3, the full variable domain is EAGVAQSPRYKIIEKRQSVAFWCNPISGHATLYWYQQILGQGPKLLIQFQNNGVVDDSQLPKDRFSAERLKGVDSTLKIQPAKLEDSAVYLCASSLAGPLNEQFFGPGTRLTVL.

This rearrangement joins TRBV19 to TRBJ1-2, with 7 bases lining up with TRBD1. CDR3 length: 13 amino acids. V lost 5 bases and J lost 7; bases outside the gene matches: 7. Germline lookup yields CDR1 LNHDA and CDR2 SQIVND (reference sequence). The CDR3 reads CASSPRDSSGYTF. The CDR3, as DNA: TGTGCCAGTAGTCCCCGGGACAGCTCTGGCTACACCTTC. Using reference TRBV19 and TRBJ1-2 for the parts outside the CDR3, the full variable domain is DGGITQSPKYLFRKEGQNVTLSCEQNLNHDAMYWYRQDPGQGLRLIYYSQIVNDFQKGDIAEGYSVSREKKESFPLTVTSAQKNPTAFYLCASSPRDSSGYTFGSGTRLTVV.